What follows is one TCR beta chain and its context. Its antigen is not yet known. No base quality values were provided; no much bigger clone lies one nucleotide off. Genomic DNA was extracted from sorted cells for sequencing of the TCRbeta CDR3 region. The immunoSEQ Assay was used to sequence the TCRbeta CDR3 regions. TCRdb's version of the immuneACCESS table is confined to in-frame rearrangements and falls short of the full clone set. An unresolved V gene accounts for under half of the shortfall where checked; the remainder is of unknown origin. Across this sample there are 75,000 to 100,000 clones, with about four fifths seen only once. Roughly 5.5% of the sample is in the top ten clones. The CDR3 has 16 amino acids, counting the end cysteine and phenylalanine. Only the CDR3 DNA stays, 48 bases, in frame from base 1. From the germline V gene, CDR1 is ENHRY and CDR2 is SYGVKD. Deletion took 5 bases off V and 0 bases off J, with a span of 13 bases between the germline ends.

Patients with autoimmune disease history or receiving systemic immunosuppression were excluded from the trial. Peripheral blood for TCR sequencing was collected from all dose cohorts at baseline, on cycle 4 day 1, and on cycle 7 day 1. The samples were drawn from a first-in-human, open-label, multicenter phase I dose-escalation trial of ivuxolimab. The trial enrolled adults with locally advanced or metastatic head and neck squamous cell, hepatocellular, melanoma or renal cell carcinoma. Before TCR sequencing, CD4+ T cells and CD8+ T cells were sorted from peripheral blood as separate populations. These data are taken from a study of OX40 agonist ivuxolimab in advanced cancers. For context, the study as a whole: Ivuxolimab was an agonistic, fully human IgG2 monoclonal antibody directed against OX40 (CD134), a costimulatory receptor. Intravenous ivuxolimab was administered to patients every 2 weeks at six dose levels: 0.01, 0.1, 0.3, 1.5, 3 and 10 mg/kg. Of the approximately 54 dose-escalation patients, hepatocellular carcinoma was present in about 20, melanoma in around 15, renal cell carcinoma in 9 and head and neck cancer in 9. The dose-escalation cohort was approximately 83% male with a mean age of around 64 years, ranging from about 20 to 80. Patients were allowed to have had prior anti-PD-1, anti-PD-L1 or anti-CTLA-4 therapy, and 40% of the dose-escalation patients had been treated with checkpoint inhibitors. Partial responses occurred in three dose-escalation patients: two with cutaneous melanoma and one with hepatocellular carcinoma. Peripheral TCRbeta sequencing aimed to test whether ivuxolimab altered TCR sequence diversity and caused clonal T-cell expansion. The paper covers the monotherapy dose-escalation part of the phase I ivuxolimab trial, which included N ≈ 50 patients.

General conclusions and limits of the study: After ivuxolimab, more expanded clones were found on average in CD8+ T cells than in CD4+ T cells. The antigen specificity of the clonally expanded peripheral T cells was not determined. Clonal expansion of both CD4+ and CD8+ blood T cells was observed from baseline to week 6 at doses 0.1 to 3.0 mg/kg. Low levels of normalized T-cell clonal expansion were also shown by some nonresponding patients. In partial responders in the 0.1-3.0 mg/kg groups, normalized peripheral clonal expansion was found to be among the lowest, especially among CD8+ T cells.

Rearrangement joined TRBV10-3 to TRBJ2-2; the D element might be TRBD1 or TRBD2, as each aligns at 6 bases. This specimen was CD4+ or CD8+ T cells sorted from blood, taken in a trial of the OX40 agonist ivuxolimab. The clonotype was recovered from an adult with an advanced solid tumor such as melanoma, head and neck, liver or kidney cancer. The encoded CDR3 is CAISNPRGANTGELFF. In nucleotide form, the sequence is TGTGCCATCAGTAACCCAAGGGGGGCGAACACCGGGGAGCTGTTTTTT.